The T cell receptor (beta chain) under discussion was sequenced for a study of T and B cells in COVID-19 patients. Study context: Peripheral blood came from COVID-19 patients with active infection or after recovery. General observations from the study: Active COVID-19 showed highly clonal TRB repertoires; recovery showed diversity and richness above healthy donors.

The CDR3 is 15 amino acids. V was pared by 8 bases and J by 3 bases, with 6 bases of the junction left unmatched. Per the germline V gene, CDR1 is MNHEY and CDR2 is SVGEGT. TRB rearrangements were amplified by multiplex PCR with BIOMED2 TRB-A/B primers. From the multiplex PCR reads, TCRdb called clonotypes with MiXCR, one entry per CDR3 protein. The sample has over 8,000 distinct CDR3 sequences; approximately 37% are singletons. This clonotype was seen a handful of times. Antigen: not known. Each TRB amplification used roughly 230-550 ng of genomic DNA from blood. Sequencing input: blood. The clonotype comes from a human donor with active COVID-19. The chain carries TRBV6-2 or TRBV6-3 and TRBJ2-1; 11 nucleotides align to TRBD2. CDR3 residues: CASGSGGADYNEQFF. DNA of the CDR3: TGTGCCAGCGGTAGCGGGGGGGCGGACTACAATGAGCAGTTCTTC.